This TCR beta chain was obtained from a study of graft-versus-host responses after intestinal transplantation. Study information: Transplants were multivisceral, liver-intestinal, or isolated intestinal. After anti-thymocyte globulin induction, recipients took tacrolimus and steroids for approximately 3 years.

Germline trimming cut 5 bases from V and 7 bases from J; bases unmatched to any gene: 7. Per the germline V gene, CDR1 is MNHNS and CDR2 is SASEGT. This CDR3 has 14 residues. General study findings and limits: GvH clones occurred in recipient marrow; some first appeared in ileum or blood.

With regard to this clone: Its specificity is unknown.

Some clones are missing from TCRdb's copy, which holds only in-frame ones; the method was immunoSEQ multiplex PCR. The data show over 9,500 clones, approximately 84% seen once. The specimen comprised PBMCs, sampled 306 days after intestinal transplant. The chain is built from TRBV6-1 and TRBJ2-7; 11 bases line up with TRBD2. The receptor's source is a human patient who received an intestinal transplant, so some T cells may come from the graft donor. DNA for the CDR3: TGTGCCAGCAGTCTTAGCGGGAGGGTGGGGGAGCAGTACTTC. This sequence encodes CASSLSGRVGEQYF.